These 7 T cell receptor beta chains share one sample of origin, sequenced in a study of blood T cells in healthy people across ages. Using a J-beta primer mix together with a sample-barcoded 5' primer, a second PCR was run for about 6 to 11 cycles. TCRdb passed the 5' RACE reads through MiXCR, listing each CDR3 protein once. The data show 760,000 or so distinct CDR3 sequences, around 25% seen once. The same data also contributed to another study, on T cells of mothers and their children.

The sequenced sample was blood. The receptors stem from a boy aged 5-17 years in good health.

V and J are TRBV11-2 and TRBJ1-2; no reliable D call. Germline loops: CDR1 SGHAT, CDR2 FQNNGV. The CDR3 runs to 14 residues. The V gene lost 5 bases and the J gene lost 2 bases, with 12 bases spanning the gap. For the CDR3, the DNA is TGTGCCAGCAGCCGCGCCGCGGGGAACTATGGCTACACCTTC. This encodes CASSRAAGNYGYTF.

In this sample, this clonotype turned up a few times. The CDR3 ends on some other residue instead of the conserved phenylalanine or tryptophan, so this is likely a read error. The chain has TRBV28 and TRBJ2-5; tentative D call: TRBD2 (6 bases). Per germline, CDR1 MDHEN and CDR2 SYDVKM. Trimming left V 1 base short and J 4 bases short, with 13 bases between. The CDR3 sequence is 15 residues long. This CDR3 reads CASSLLTGEGETQYL. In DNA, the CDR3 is TGTGCCAGCAGTTTATTAACGGGAGAGGGAGAGACCCAGTACCTC.

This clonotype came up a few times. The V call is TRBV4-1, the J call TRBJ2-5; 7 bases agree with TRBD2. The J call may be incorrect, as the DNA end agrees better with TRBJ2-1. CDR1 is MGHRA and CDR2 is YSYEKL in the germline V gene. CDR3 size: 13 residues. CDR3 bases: TGCGCCAGCAGCCAACGGGGGGTCGGGGAGCAGTTCTTC. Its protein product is CASSQRGVGEQFF.

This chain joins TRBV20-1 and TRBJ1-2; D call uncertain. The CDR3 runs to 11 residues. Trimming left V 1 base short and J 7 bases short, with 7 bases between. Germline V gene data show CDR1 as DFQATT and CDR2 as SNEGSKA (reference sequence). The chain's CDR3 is CSARGPGGYTF. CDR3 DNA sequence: TGCAGTGCTAGAGGTCCAGGTGGCTACACCTTC.

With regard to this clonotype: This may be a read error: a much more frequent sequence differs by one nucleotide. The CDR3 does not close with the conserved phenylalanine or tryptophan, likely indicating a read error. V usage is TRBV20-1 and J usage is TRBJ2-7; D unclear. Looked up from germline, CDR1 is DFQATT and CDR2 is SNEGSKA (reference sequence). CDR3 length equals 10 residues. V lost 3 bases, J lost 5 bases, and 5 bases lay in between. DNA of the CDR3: TGCAGTGCTAGGTACGACGAGCAGTACCTC. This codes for CSARYDEQYL.

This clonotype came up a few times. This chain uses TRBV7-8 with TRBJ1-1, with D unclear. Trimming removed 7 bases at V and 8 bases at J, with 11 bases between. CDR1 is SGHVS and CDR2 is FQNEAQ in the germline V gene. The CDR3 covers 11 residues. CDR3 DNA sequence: TGTGCCAGCACGAAGACCGGCGAAGCTTTCTTT. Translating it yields CASTKTGEAFF.

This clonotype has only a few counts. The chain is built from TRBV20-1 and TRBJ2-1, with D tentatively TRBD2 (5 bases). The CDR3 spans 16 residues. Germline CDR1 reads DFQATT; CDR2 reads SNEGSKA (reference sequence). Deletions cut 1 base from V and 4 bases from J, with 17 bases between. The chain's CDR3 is CSARGERESPYNEQFF. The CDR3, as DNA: TGCAGTGCTAGAGGGGAAAGGGAGTCCCCTTACAATGAGCAGTTCTTC.